This entry lists 16 T cell receptor beta chains sequenced from one sample in a study of T cells in women clearing cervical HPV infection listed by TCRdb under 2018. Library preparation was by the immunoSEQ multiplex PCR assay. This is the immuneACCESS table as TCRdb keeps it, with only in-frame sequences that have V and J called. A part of the clones is gone; compared with another copy, unresolved V genes explain less than half, and the rest is unexplained. This sample's clone table shows tens of thousands of clones. The leading ten clones occupy over 7.5% of the sample. The sample comprised blood buffy coat. These receptor sequences come from a woman aged 18 to 75 with a cervical HPV16 infection that either progressed to CIN3+ or cleared (not recorded which).

With regard to this clone: The CDR3 is cut off 3 residues early in the read; its end comes from the germline J gene. This chain connects TRBV20-1 to TRBJ1-1, with 7 bases aligning to TRBD1. CDR3 size: 14 residues. In germline, CDR1 is DFQATT, CDR2 SNEGSKA (reference sequence). J lost 2 bases, V lost 6 bases, and 9 bases had no gene match. The CDR3 loop reads CSASRQGSNTEAFF. The part of the CDR3 DNA that was read is TGCAGTGCGTCCCGACAGGGATCAAACACTGAA.

On this clone itself: The CDR3 is cut off 3 residues early in the read; its end comes from the germline J gene. The V gene is TRBV6-2 or TRBV6-3, the J gene TRBJ2-3; D is unresolved. CDR3 length: 14 residues. Trimming cost V 1 base and J 3 bases, with 8 bases left between them. Germline assignment: CDR1 MNHEY and CDR2 SVGEGT. The CDR3 sequence is CASSYFQVTDTQYF. CDR3 DNA (partial): TGTGCCAGCAGTTACTTCCAGGTTACAGATACG.

A note on this clone: The read comes to an end 3 residues before the CDR3 does, leaving the germline J gene to fill in the end. J is TRBJ2-1 and V is TRBV9; maybe TRBD2 (6 bases). V lost 0 bases and J 8 bases, leaving 18 bases between the germline ends. Germline values: CDR1 SGDLS, CDR2 YYNGEE. This CDR3 region has 16 residues. CDR3 DNA, as far as it was read: TGTGCCAGCAGCGTAGAAGGGGCTAGCGTGGGGTATGAG. Translating it yields CASSVEGASVGYE. The full CDR3 protein reads CASSVEGASVGYEQFF.

Points on this clone: The sequence runs out 3 residues before the end of the CDR3; the remainder is reconstructed from the germline J gene. This sequence joins TRBV20-1 and TRBJ1-1; D might be TRBD1 (5 bases). Germline V CDR1 and CDR2: DFQATT, SNEGSKA (reference sequence). Trimming shortened V by 0 bases and J by 7 bases, and 12 bases separated the two germline ends. The CDR3 has 13 residues. CDR3 amino acids: CSARDQGPLEAFF. The DNA read from the CDR3 is TGCAGTGCTAGAGATCAGGGTCCTCTTGAA.

The chain's CDR3 is CSAGGHTREQYF. The DNA read from the CDR3 is TGCAGTGCTGGGGGACACACACGCGAG. The chain recombines TRBV20-1 with TRBJ2-7; possibly TRBD1 for D (6 bases). The CDR3 extends 3 residues past the end of the read, so its final part is completed from the germline J gene. Germline assignment: CDR1 DFQATT and CDR2 SNEGSKA (reference sequence). The CDR3 has 12 residues. The V and J ends lost 5 bases and 6 bases respectively, with 14 bases between them.

As regards this clone: The CDR3 end falls 3 residues outside the read, so it is completed with the germline J gene. This chain links TRBV30 with TRBJ1-1; D perhaps matches TRBD1 (5 bases). Trimming pared 0 bases from V and 0 bases from J, leaving 14 bases between. The germline gives CDR1 GTSNPN, CDR2 SVGIG (reference sequence). CDR3 length: 16 residues. This CDR3 reads CAWSVMRPGVNTEAFF. The covered CDR3 bases are TGTGCCTGGAGTGTAATGCGTCCGGGGGTGAACACTGAA. Using reference TRBV30 and TRBJ1-1 for the parts outside the CDR3, the full variable domain is SQTIHQWPATLVQPVGSPLSLECTVEGTSNPNLYWYRQAAGRGLQLLFYSVGIGQISSEVPQNLSASRPQDRQFILSSKKLLLSDSGFYLCAWSVMRPGVNTEAFFGQGTRLTVV.

As to this clone: The read finishes 3 residues shy of the CDR3 end, and the germline J gene is used to complete it. The J gene is TRBJ2-2, the V gene TRBV2, with 7 bases matching TRBD1. V trimming: 6 bases; J trimming: 6 bases; junction bases outside the gene matches: 10. The CDR3 contains 15 residues. From germline, CDR1 is SNHLY and CDR2 FYNNEI. The CDR3 loop reads CASRGTTGKAGELFF. The CDR3 DNA, read in part, is TGTGCCAGCAGGGGAACGACAGGGAAGGCCGGGGAG.

CDR3 protein: CASSLLSPSPLHF. CDR3 DNA (partial): TGTGCCAGCAGCTTATTATCCCCCTCACCC. The chain is built from TRBV7-3 and TRBJ1-6; no firm D call. The sequence runs out 3 residues before the end of the CDR3; the remainder is reconstructed from the germline J gene. In germline, CDR1 is SGHTA, CDR2 FQGTGA. Between the trimmed V and J ends, which lost 2 bases and 10 bases, there was a span of 9 bases. The length of the CDR3 is 13 residues.

Note on this clone: Read coverage stops 3 residues before the CDR3 terminus; the germline J gene supplies the remainder. V is TRBV7-8 and J is TRBJ2-3; 11 nucleotides align to TRBD1. Trimming removed 4 bases from V and 4 bases from J; junction bases left unmatched: 7. Per the germline V gene, CDR1 is SGHVS and CDR2 is FQNEAQ. The CDR3 is 16 amino acids. CDR3 sequence: CASSSRDRGAADTQYF. CDR3 DNA (partial): TGTGCCAGCAGCTCCCGGGACAGGGGGGCCGCAGATACG.

Of note for this clone: Read coverage stops 3 residues before the CDR3 terminus; the germline J gene supplies the remainder. This sequence joins TRBV30 and TRBJ2-5, with D perhaps matching TRBD1 (6 bases). This CDR3 has 14 amino acids. The V gene lost 4 bases and the J gene lost 4 bases, with 16 bases spanning the gap. CDR1 is GTSNPN and CDR2 is SVGIG in the germline V gene (reference sequence). The CDR3 region is CAWIGSGERETQYF. The sequenced CDR3 bases are TGTGCCTGGATCGGATCAGGGGAACGAGAGACC. Full variable domain (remainder filled in from reference TRBV30 and TRBJ2-5): SQTIHQWPATLVQPVGSPLSLECTVEGTSNPNLYWYRQAAGRGLQLLFYSVGIGQISSEVPQNLSASRPQDRQFILSSKKLLLSDSGFYLCAWIGSGERETQYFGPGTRLLVL.

In the case of this clone: The read ends 3 residues shy of where the CDR3 ends; the end is completed using the germline J gene. The chain combines TRBV5-1 with TRBJ1-4, with TRBD1 matching over 8 bases. CDR1 is SGHRS, CDR2 YFSETQ, per germline. This CDR3 comprises 15 residues. Trimming at V came to 0 bases and at J to 8 bases, leaving 6 bases not matched to a gene. CDR3 DNA, as far as it was read: TGCGCCAGCAGCTTGGCCGACAGGGGACGGGAAAAA. This encodes CASSLADRGREK. The CDR3 reads in full as CASSLADRGREKLFF.

As regards this clone: The read terminates 3 residues ahead of where the CDR3 ends, so the germline J gene completes it. The chain has TRBV20-1 and TRBJ1-1, with D tentatively TRBD1 (6 bases). Trimming pared 5 bases from V and 7 bases from J, leaving 20 bases between. The germline V gene encodes CDR1 DFQATT and CDR2 SNEGSKA (reference sequence). The CDR3 sequence is 14 residues long. CDR3 bases read: TGCAGTGCTGTCCTCTCACAGGGAAACCTTGAA. Encoded protein: CSAVLSQGNLE. The CDR3 as a whole reads CSAVLSQGNLEAFF.

About this clone itself: The CDR3 goes on 3 residues after the read ends, and that part is filled in from the germline J gene. This rearrangement joins TRBV2 to TRBJ2-3; no firm D call. Germline V gives CDR1 SNHLY, CDR2 FYNNEI. This CDR3 comprises 14 residues. Trimming shortened V by 4 bases and J by 2 bases, and 10 bases separated the two germline ends. The DNA read from the CDR3 is TGTGCCAGCAGTGCAACTAAGATCACAGATACG. Translated, it gives CASSATKITDT. The CDR3 in full is CASSATKITDTQYF.

In regard to this clone: The read ends 3 residues before the CDR3 terminus; that terminus is restored from the germline J gene. The gene calls are TRBV19 and TRBJ2-2; unclear D gene. Germline CDR1 LNHDA, CDR2 SQIVND (reference sequence). V gave up 2 bases and J gave up 3 bases, with 10 bases separating them. The CDR3 extends over 15 amino acids. The sequenced CDR3 bases are TGTGCCAGTAGTATATTAGGGCTGGACACCGGGGAG. Encoded protein: CASSILGLDTGE. The whole CDR3 protein reads CASSILGLDTGELFF.

Points on this clone: The CDR3 goes on 3 residues after the read ends, and that part is filled in from the germline J gene. The V gene is TRBV20-1, the J gene TRBJ2-2, with a tentative D call TRBD2 (6 bases). Germline assignment: CDR1 DFQATT and CDR2 SNEGSKA (reference sequence). The CDR3 loop spans 11 amino acids. V was trimmed by 7 bases and J by 7 bases, leaving 10 bases between them. Partial CDR3 DNA: TGCAGTGAACTAGCCAACGGGGAG. Translating gives CSELANGE. Given in full, the CDR3 is CSELANGELFF.

Points on this clone: The read terminates 3 residues ahead of where the CDR3 ends, so the germline J gene completes it. The chain uses TRBV19 and TRBJ1-4; 9 nucleotides agree with TRBD1. The CDR3 runs 14 residues. Germline V gives CDR1 LNHDA, CDR2 SQIVND (reference sequence). The trim removed 6 bases at V and 3 bases at J, leaving 2 bases unmatched. The CDR3 sequence is CASSTGGPNEKLFF. CDR3 DNA, as far as it was read: TGTGCCAGTAGCACAGGGGGCCCTAATGAAAAA.